These T cell receptor beta chains were read from a single sample in a study of T cells after yellow fever vaccination. TCRdb reanalysed the 5' RACE reads using MiXCR and keeps one entry per CDR3 protein. This table holds approximately 250,000 distinct CDR3 sequences, approximately 3.6% found once. This specimen was PBMCs, taken 15 days after the yellow fever booster vaccination. The origin of the receptors is a man younger than 35 who received the YFV17D yellow fever vaccine. Both conserved end residues are part of each CDR3. The D gene is left open where the match is weak. Rows may omit the clone size; those that give it use once, few, many or a size class.

v_gene: TRBV6-5; d_gene: NA; abundance: many; j_gene: TRBJ1-6; CDR3nt: TGTGCCAGCAGTTACTCCTACTTTAGCTCCTATAATTCACCCCTCCACTTT; CDR3aa: CASSYSYFSSYNSPLHF
v_gene: TRBV27; d_gene: TRBD2; abundance: many; j_gene: TRBJ2-1; CDR3nt: TGTGCCAGCAGGGGACTAGCGGGGGCGAGCTCCTACAATGAGCAGTTCTTC; CDR3aa: CASRGLAGASSYNEQFF
v_gene: TRBV29-1; d_gene: TRBD2; abundance: NA; j_gene: TRBJ2-2; CDR3nt: TGCAGCTCCCGTAGTAGCGGGGGAACCGGGGAGCTGTTTTTT; CDR3aa: CSSRSSGGTGELFF
v_gene: TRBV12-3/TRBV12-4; d_gene: NA; abundance: many; j_gene: TRBJ2-5; CDR3nt: TGTGCCAGCAGTTGGGCACTGCAAGAGACCCAGTACTTC; CDR3aa: CASSWALQETQYF
v_gene: TRBV5-1; d_gene: NA; abundance: many; j_gene: TRBJ2-1; CDR3nt: TGCGCCAGCAGCTTGAGTCAGGTGGCGCAGATCTTC; CDR3aa: CASSLSQVAQIF
v_gene: TRBV7-8; d_gene: NA; abundance: many; j_gene: TRBJ2-2; CDR3nt: TGTGCCAGCAACCTTGGGCAGGCGAACACCGGGGAGCTGTTTTTT; CDR3aa: CASNLGQANTGELFF
v_gene: TRBV5-1; d_gene: NA; abundance: many; j_gene: TRBJ2-3; CDR3nt: TGCGCCAGCAGAACCGGGAACACAGATACGCAGTATTTT; CDR3aa: CASRTGNTDTQYF
v_gene: TRBV7-9; d_gene: NA; abundance: many; j_gene: TRBJ1-1; CDR3nt: TGTGCCAGCCGAATCTATGGACCACCATCGCAAAGAACTGAAGCTTTCTTT; CDR3aa: CASRIYGPPSQRTEAFF
v_gene: TRBV7-9; d_gene: TRBD1; abundance: many; j_gene: TRBJ2-1; CDR3nt: TGTGCCAGCAGTCCCACTGACAGGGGCTCCTACAATGAGCAGTTCTTC; CDR3aa: CASSPTDRGSYNEQFF
v_gene: TRBV7-2; d_gene: TRBD2; abundance: few; j_gene: TRBJ2-7; CDR3nt: TGTGCCAGCAGCTTTCGCTCTCTAGCGGGGGGGCCTTACGAGCAGTACTTC; CDR3aa: CASSFRSLAGGPYEQYF
v_gene: TRBV6-2/TRBV6-3; d_gene: NA; abundance: NA; j_gene: TRBJ1-5; CDR3nt: TGTGCCAGCAGTAACACACTTGGGGGATCCCAGCATTTT; CDR3aa: CASSNTLGGSQHF
v_gene: TRBV19; d_gene: TRBD2; abundance: few; j_gene: TRBJ2-1; CDR3nt: TGTGCCAGTAGTTCCCGACTAGCGGGGGGGCACAATGAGCAGTTCTTC; CDR3aa: CASSSRLAGGHNEQFF
v_gene: TRBV4-3; d_gene: NA; abundance: many; j_gene: TRBJ1-5; CDR3nt: TGCGCCAGCAGCCCCAGTGGGCGGGCGAGTCAGCCCCAGCATTTT; CDR3aa: CASSPSGRASQPQHF
v_gene: TRBV7-9; d_gene: NA; abundance: many; j_gene: TRBJ1-3; CDR3nt: TGTGCCAGCAGCTTAGATCACGGGCGATACTCTGGAAACACCATATATTTT; CDR3aa: CASSLDHGRYSGNTIYF
v_gene: TRBV2; d_gene: TRBD2; abundance: many; j_gene: TRBJ2-3; CDR3nt: TGTGCCAGCAGTGGGGAAACTAGCGGGGATGATACGCAGTATTTT; CDR3aa: CASSGETSGDDTQYF
v_gene: TRBV4-3; d_gene: NA; abundance: many; j_gene: TRBJ2-7; CDR3nt: TGCGCCAGCAGCCAAGAGAGATCCTTCGGAGTGGCCTACGAGCAGTACTTC; CDR3aa: CASSQERSFGVAYEQYF
v_gene: TRBV7-9; d_gene: NA; abundance: many; j_gene: TRBJ2-3; CDR3nt: TGTGCCAGCAGCCGGGGCAAAGAGCTGGATACGCAGTATTTT; CDR3aa: CASSRGKELDTQYF
v_gene: TRBV15; d_gene: NA; abundance: many; j_gene: TRBJ2-5; CDR3nt: TGTGCCACCATGCCCGGCAGGGCGGGGGAGACCCAGTACTTC; CDR3aa: CATMPGRAGETQYF
v_gene: TRBV5-4; d_gene: TRBD1; abundance: many; j_gene: TRBJ2-5; CDR3nt: TGTGCCAGCAGCTTACAGGGGGCTAAAGAGACCCAGTACTTC; CDR3aa: CASSLQGAKETQYF
v_gene: TRBV7-2; d_gene: NA; abundance: many; j_gene: TRBJ1-1; CDR3nt: TGTGCCAGCAGCGCCTATGGTGAAGCTTTCTTT; CDR3aa: CASSAYGEAFF
v_gene: TRBV13; d_gene: TRBD1; abundance: NA; j_gene: TRBJ2-1; CDR3nt: TGTGCCAGCAGCCCAGGGACAGGGGATTACAATGAGCAGTTCTTC; CDR3aa: CASSPGTGDYNEQFF
v_gene: TRBV7-6; d_gene: NA; abundance: many; j_gene: TRBJ2-2; CDR3nt: TGTGCCACACACAGGCGGCTAGGCACCGGGGAGCTGTTTTTT; CDR3aa: CATHRRLGTGELFF
v_gene: TRBV12-3/TRBV12-4; d_gene: NA; abundance: many; j_gene: TRBJ1-2; CDR3nt: TGTGCCAGCAGTCCCTCGGCCCTAAACTATGGCTACACCTTC; CDR3aa: CASSPSALNYGYTF
v_gene: TRBV5-1; d_gene: NA; abundance: few; j_gene: TRBJ1-2; CDR3nt: TGCGCCAGCAGCTTACAGGGAATTGACTATGGCTACACCTTC; CDR3aa: CASSLQGIDYGYTF
v_gene: TRBV27; d_gene: NA; abundance: many; j_gene: TRBJ2-1; CDR3nt: TGTGCCAGCAGTTTATTCCGACAGGCCCCCCGGAATGAGCAGTTCTTC; CDR3aa: CASSLFRQAPRNEQFF
v_gene: TRBV12-5; d_gene: TRBD1; abundance: NA; j_gene: TRBJ1-1; CDR3nt: TGTGCTAGTGGTTTGTCCCTGACAGGGGGCTATACTGAAGCTTTCTTT; CDR3aa: CASGLSLTGGYTEAFF
v_gene: TRBV6-6; d_gene: TRBD1; abundance: many; j_gene: TRBJ2-7; CDR3nt: TGTGCCAGCAGTGGACAGGTCCCATCCTACGAGCAGTACTTC; CDR3aa: CASSGQVPSYEQYF
v_gene: TRBV11-2; d_gene: NA; abundance: many; j_gene: TRBJ2-5; CDR3nt: TGTGCCAGCAGCTTTTCCGGAGAAGAGACCCAGTACTTC; CDR3aa: CASSFSGEETQYF
v_gene: TRBV7-9; d_gene: TRBD1; abundance: few; j_gene: TRBJ2-3; CDR3nt: TGTGCCAGCGAAGACCGCAGGGGGTACACAGATACGCAGTATTTT; CDR3aa: CASEDRRGYTDTQYF
v_gene: TRBV18; d_gene: NA; abundance: many; j_gene: TRBJ2-6; CDR3nt: TGTGCCAGCTCTCAGAGCGCGGGCTCTGGGGCCAACGTCCTGACTTTC; CDR3aa: CASSQSAGSGANVLTF
v_gene: TRBV12-3/TRBV12-4; d_gene: NA; abundance: many; j_gene: TRBJ1-5; CDR3nt: TGTGCCAGCAGCCTACAGGGTTTGGGCCAGCCCCAGCATTTT; CDR3aa: CASSLQGLGQPQHF
v_gene: TRBV6-2/TRBV6-3; d_gene: TRBD1; abundance: many; j_gene: TRBJ2-7; CDR3nt: TGTGCCAGCAGTTACTCGTCGACAGGGAGCTCCTACGAGCAGTACTTC; CDR3aa: CASSYSSTGSSYEQYF
v_gene: TRBV11-2; d_gene: NA; abundance: many; j_gene: TRBJ2-2; CDR3nt: TGTGCCAGCAGCTGGGGCTTCGGCCCCGGGGAGCTGTTTTTT; CDR3aa: CASSWGFGPGELFF
v_gene: TRBV12-3/TRBV12-4; d_gene: TRBD2; abundance: many; j_gene: TRBJ2-5; CDR3nt: TGTGCCAGCAGTACGAGACTAGCGAGGGAGACCCAGTACTTC; CDR3aa: CASSTRLARETQYF
v_gene: TRBV6-5; d_gene: TRBD2; abundance: few; j_gene: TRBJ2-3; CDR3nt: TGTGCCAGCAGTTACCGCCCTCCCGCGGGGGGGGGCTCCGATACGCAGTATTTT; CDR3aa: CASSYRPPAGGGSDTQYF
v_gene: TRBV9; d_gene: TRBD2; abundance: many; j_gene: TRBJ2-7; CDR3nt: TGTGCCAGCAGCGTAGCCAGCGGGGGGCCCTCCTACGAGCAGTACTTC; CDR3aa: CASSVASGGPSYEQYF
v_gene: TRBV5-1; d_gene: NA; abundance: many; j_gene: TRBJ2-3; CDR3nt: TGCGCCAGCAGCTTGAGGACAACTTCTAGCACAGATACGCAGTATTTT; CDR3aa: CASSLRTTSSTDTQYF
v_gene: TRBV27; d_gene: NA; abundance: many; j_gene: TRBJ2-1; CDR3nt: TGTGCCAGCAGTTTACCCTTCGCTGACAGGATAAATGAGCAGTTCTTC; CDR3aa: CASSLPFADRINEQFF
v_gene: TRBV6-5; d_gene: TRBD1; abundance: many; j_gene: TRBJ2-1; CDR3nt: TGTGCCAGCAGTTACCTCGGACAGGGGCGAAATGAGCAGTTCTTC; CDR3aa: CASSYLGQGRNEQFF
v_gene: TRBV20-1; d_gene: NA; abundance: many; j_gene: TRBJ1-5; CDR3nt: TGCAGTGCTTGTTCCCGGACGGGGGTCGGCAATCAGCCCCAGCATTTT; CDR3aa: CSACSRTGVGNQPQHF
v_gene: TRBV7-2; d_gene: TRBD2; abundance: many; j_gene: TRBJ2-5; CDR3nt: TGTGCCAGCAGCTTTAACGGGGGGCAAGAGACCCAGTACTTC; CDR3aa: CASSFNGGQETQYF
v_gene: TRBV4-1; d_gene: TRBD1; abundance: many; j_gene: TRBJ1-5; CDR3nt: TGCGCCAGCAGCCAAGACGGAGGGGGCGGTCAGCCCCAGCATTTT; CDR3aa: CASSQDGGGGQPQHF
v_gene: TRBV5-1; d_gene: TRBD1; abundance: many; j_gene: TRBJ1-2; CDR3nt: TGCGCCAGCAGCCCGGGACAGGGGTCCGACGGCTACACCTTC; CDR3aa: CASSPGQGSDGYTF
v_gene: TRBV7-6; d_gene: TRBD1; abundance: many; j_gene: TRBJ2-3; CDR3nt: TGTGCCAGCAGCTCGGGACAGGGAAGACGGTCAGATACGCAGTATTTT; CDR3aa: CASSSGQGRRSDTQYF
v_gene: TRBV12-3/TRBV12-4; d_gene: NA; abundance: many; j_gene: TRBJ2-1; CDR3nt: TGTGCCAGCAGCCGGCCCGTCAATGAGCAGTTCTTC; CDR3aa: CASSRPVNEQFF